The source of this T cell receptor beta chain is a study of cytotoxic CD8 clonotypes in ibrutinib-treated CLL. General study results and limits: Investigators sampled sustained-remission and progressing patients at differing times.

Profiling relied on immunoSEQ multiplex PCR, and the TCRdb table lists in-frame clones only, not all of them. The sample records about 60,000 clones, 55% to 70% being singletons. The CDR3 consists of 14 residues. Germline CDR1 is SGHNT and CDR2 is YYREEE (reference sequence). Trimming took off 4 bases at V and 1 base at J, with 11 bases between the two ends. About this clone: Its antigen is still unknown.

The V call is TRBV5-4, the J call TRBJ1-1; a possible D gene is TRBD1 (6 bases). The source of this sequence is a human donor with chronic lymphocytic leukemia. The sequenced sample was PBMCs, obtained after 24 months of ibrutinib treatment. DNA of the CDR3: TGTGCCAGCAGCCTGGGGGCAGCGAACACTGAAGCTTTCTTT. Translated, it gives CASSLGAANTEAFF.